One sample yielded the 5 T cell receptor beta chains listed below, sequenced in a study of T-cell memory formation after mild COVID-19. MiXCR was run by TCRdb on the 5' RACE reads, yielding one entry per CDR3 protein. The data contain roughly 29,000 distinct CDR3 sequences, around 12% of them singletons. Sequencing used PBMCs or a T cell subset sorted from them (not recorded which). All receptors come from an adult woman who had mild COVID-19 (a few samples of this study predate the infection). Cell type and time point are not known.

The chain recombines TRBV11-3 with TRBJ2-1; D is possibly TRBD1 (8 bases). CDR3 length equals 12 residues. V was cut by 5 bases and J by 10 bases, with 12 bases left in between. From germline, CDR1 is SGHNT and CDR2 YENEEA. Here the CDR3 reads CASSTGGEEQFF. In DNA form, the CDR3 reads TGTGCCAGCAGCACAGGGGGGGAGGAGCAGTTCTTC.

This clonotype was seen at least ten times. This chain uses TRBV4-2 with TRBJ1-6, with D tentatively TRBD1 (6 bases). Trimming took off 1 base at V and 6 bases at J, with 13 bases between the two ends. The CDR3 extends over 16 amino acids. The germline CDR1 and CDR2 sequences are LGHNA and YNFKEQ. The CDR3 region is CASSQVAGQLNSPLHF. The CDR3, as DNA: TGTGCCAGCAGCCAAGTAGCAGGACAGCTTAATTCACCCCTCCACTTT.

Concerning this clonotype itself: A much larger clone differs from this one at a single base, so this may be a read error. The chain uses TRBV12-3 or TRBV12-4 and TRBJ1-1, with a possible D match to TRBD1 (5 bases). The CDR3 spans 17 residues. V shed 8 bases and J shed 6 bases, with 28 bases lying between them. CDR3 region: CASRGFGHSQGIPEAFF. CDR3 nucleotide sequence: TGTGCCAGCCGAGGATTTGGGCATAGCCAGGGAATCCCTGAAGCTTTCTTT.

This clonotype has a count of ten or more. The CDR3 sequence: CASSSHRGPRGGELFF. The CDR3 bases are TGTGCCAGCAGCTCCCATAGAGGACCTCGGGGCGGGGAGCTGTTTTTT. The J gene is TRBJ2-2, the V gene TRBV11-2, with D possibly matching TRBD2 (5 bases). CDR1 and CDR2 (germline): SGHAT, FQNNGV. The CDR3 totals 16 residues. The ends were cut back, 4 bases at V and 7 bases at J, with 19 bases in the middle.

The sample holds many counts of this clonotype. J is TRBJ2-3 and V is TRBV4-2; D perhaps matches TRBD1 (5 bases). The CDR3 length is 15 residues. Germline V CDR1 and CDR2: LGHNA, YNFKEQ. Trimming removed 3 bases from V and 0 bases from J, with 10 bases in between. The CDR3 DNA reads as TGTGCCAGCAGCCAGCAGGGTACCAGCACAGATACGCAGTATTTT. This gives the protein CASSQQGTSTDTQYF.